This TCR beta chain derives from a study of cytomegalovirus exposure and HLA in healthy donors. Study-wide points: There were several of the most significant clusters that appeared linked to common viral pathogens in a later analysis. Sequencing likely caused a cluster of highly shared sequence variants. The study designated about 160 TCR beta chains cytomegalovirus-associated.

The CDR3 is made up of 17 amino acids. The germline CDR1 and CDR2 sequences are MDHEN and SYDVKM. V lost 7 bases and J 0 bases, leaving 19 bases between the germline ends. Comment on this clone: As yet, its antigen is unknown.

60 Vbeta and 13 Jbeta primers were used in PCR. TCRdb's copy holds only in-frame clones and misses some; the assay was immunoSEQ multiplex PCR. The sample shows 90,000 to 130,000 clones, roughly 66% of them seen only once. The sequencing sample was made of PBMCs. The genes are TRBV28 and TRBJ1-5; D gene uncertain. The receptor's source is a woman aged 30 to 39 in good health and CMV-seronegative. The CDR3 region is CASTLRDLLFSNQPQHF. In DNA form, the CDR3 reads TGTGCCAGCACCCTACGAGATCTGTTATTTAGCAATCAGCCCCAGCATTTT.